These T cell receptor beta chains were read from a single sample in a study of shared clonotypes between healthy human individuals. Sequenced by immunoSEQ multiplex PCR; TCRdb stores in-frame clones only, minus some. The sample has roughly 1,100,000 clones; 75% are singletons. The specimen sequenced was memory CD4+ T cells sorted from blood. These receptors originate from a man aged 18 to 30 in good health. CDR3s include the opening cysteine and the closing phenylalanine or tryptophan. The order of the fields is clone size, V gene, J gene, D gene, CDR3 protein, CDR3 DNA. The D gene is left open where the match is weak. Where a row states a size, it is once, few, many or the class of an expanded clone; other rows omit it.

size: .; V: TRBV23-1; J: TRBJ2-7; D: TRBD1; CDR3: CASSQTGQGPSRSSYEQYF; DNA: TGCGCCAGCAGTCAAACGGGACAGGGCCCTTCTAGAAGCTCCTACGAGCAGTACTTC
size: .; V: TRBV10-1; J: TRBJ2-7; D: .; CDR3: CASSESTATESYEQYF; DNA: TGCGCCAGCAGTGAGTCGACCGCGACTGAATCCTACGAGCAGTACTTC
size: .; V: TRBV5-4; J: TRBJ2-7; D: TRBD2; CDR3: CASSQTGTSSYEQYF; DNA: TGTGCCAGCAGCCAAACCGGGACTAGCTCCTACGAGCAGTACTTC
size: .; V: TRBV7-9; J: TRBJ1-3; D: .; CDR3: CASSLKGDRSGNTIYF; DNA: TGTGCCAGCAGCTTAAAGGGGGACCGCTCTGGAAACACCATATATTTT
size: .; V: TRBV30; J: TRBJ1-3; D: TRBD1; CDR3: CAWGDSGDTIYF; DNA: TGTGCCTGGGGGGACAGCGGGGACACCATATATTTT
size: .; V: TRBV28; J: TRBJ2-2; D: .; CDR3: CASSLQSGGELFF; DNA: TGTGCCAGCAGTTTACAGTCTGGCGGGGAGCTGTTTTTT
size: .; V: TRBV6-1; J: TRBJ1-4; D: .; CDR3: CASRTWTATNEKLFF; DNA: TGTGCCAGCAGGACCTGGACAGCAACTAATGAAAAACTGTTTTTT
size: once; V: TRBV11-2; J: TRBJ2-3; D: TRBD2; CDR3: CASSPSSGSWSTDTQYF; DNA: TGTGCCAGCAGCCCTTCTAGCGGGAGTTGGAGCACAGATACGCAGTATTTT
size: once; V: TRBV12-5; J: TRBJ2-1; D: TRBD1; CDR3: CASGDDRGWDNEQFF; DNA: TGTGCTAGTGGGGACGACAGGGGATGGGACAATGAGCAGTTCTTC
size: .; V: TRBV5-1; J: TRBJ2-1; D: .; CDR3: CASSLIRGVINNNEQFF; DNA: TGCGCCAGCAGCTTGATCAGGGGGGTTATCAATAACAATGAGCAGTTCTTC
size: .; V: TRBV11-3; J: TRBJ2-3; D: .; CDR3: CASSLDKDTQYF; DNA: TGTGCCAGCAGCTTAGATAAAGATACGCAGTATTTT
size: .; V: TRBV10-2; J: TRBJ2-3; D: .; CDR3: CASSGGSTDTQYF; DNA: TGCGCCAGCAGTGGTGGTAGCACAGATACGCAGTATTTT
size: .; V: TRBV7-8; J: TRBJ2-3; D: .; CDR3: CASSRSFTDTQYF; DNA: TGTGCCAGCAGCAGGAGTTTCACAGATACGCAGTATTTT
size: .; V: TRBV6-6; J: TRBJ2-2; D: .; CDR3: CASSYSRALSTGELFF; DNA: TGTGCCAGCAGTTACAGTCGGGCCCTTAGCACCGGGGAGCTGTTTTTT
size: .; V: TRBV25-1; J: TRBJ1-4; D: TRBD1; CDR3: CASSEAGGNEKLFF; DNA: TGTGCCAGCAGTGAGGCAGGGGGTAACGAAAAACTGTTTTTT
size: .; V: TRBV7-7; J: TRBJ2-5; D: .; CDR3: CASSAMGETQYF; DNA: TGTGCTAGCAGCGCCATGGGGGAGACCCAGTACTTC
size: .; V: TRBV7-2; J: TRBJ1-2; D: .; CDR3: CASSLKDSSYGYTF; DNA: TGTGCCAGCAGCTTAAAAGACAGCTCCTATGGCTACACCTTC
size: .; V: TRBV28; J: TRBJ1-2; D: .; CDR3: CASSLGGNYGYTF; DNA: TGTGCCAGCAGTTTGGGGGGAAACTATGGCTACACCTTC
size: .; V: TRBV5-8; J: TRBJ2-5; D: .; CDR3: CASSTPTAGTETQYF; DNA: TGTGCCAGCAGCACACCGACGGCGGGTACGGAGACCCAGTACTTC
size: .; V: TRBV6-5; J: TRBJ1-1; D: .; CDR3: CASRQGLDTEAFF; DNA: TGTGCCAGCAGACAGGGTTTGGACACTGAAGCTTTCTTT
size: few; V: TRBV2; J: TRBJ2-5; D: TRBD2; CDR3: CASSEVGLAVQETQYF; DNA: TGTGCCAGCAGTGAAGTGGGACTAGCGGTACAAGAGACCCAGTACTTC
size: .; V: TRBV7-8; J: TRBJ2-6; D: .; CDR3: CASSGAPFRGSGANVLTF; DNA: TGTGCCAGCAGCGGAGCCCCCTTCAGAGGTTCTGGGGCCAACGTCCTGACTTTC
size: .; V: TRBV7-9; J: TRBJ2-7; D: .; CDR3: CAIESSRWYEQYF; DNA: TGTGCCATCGAGAGCTCCCGATGGTACGAGCAGTACTTC
size: .; V: TRBV28; J: TRBJ1-2; D: .; CDR3: CASRHQGMANYGYTF; DNA: TGTGCCAGCAGACACCAGGGGATGGCCAACTATGGCTACACCTTC
size: .; V: TRBV2; J: TRBJ1-1; D: .; CDR3: CASRPHEGTEAFF; DNA: TGTGCCAGCAGACCGCACGAGGGTACTGAAGCTTTCTTT
size: .; V: TRBV7-2; J: TRBJ2-1; D: TRBD2; CDR3: CASSPNWVAGGNEQFF; DNA: TGTGCCAGCAGCCCTAACTGGGTAGCGGGAGGCAATGAGCAGTTCTTC
size: once; V: TRBV19; J: TRBJ1-2; D: TRBD1; CDR3: CASSSRTGMGGYTF; DNA: TGTGCCAGTAGCTCCCGGACAGGGATGGGTGGCTACACCTTC
size: .; V: TRBV5-1; J: TRBJ1-2; D: .; CDR3: CASSLDRGLYGYTF; DNA: TGCGCCAGCAGCTTGGATAGGGGACTTTATGGCTACACCTTC
size: .; V: TRBV20-1; J: TRBJ2-3; D: .; CDR3: CSARDVDTQYF; DNA: TGCAGTGCTAGAGATGTTGATACGCAGTATTTT
size: once; V: TRBV28; J: TRBJ2-2; D: .; CDR3: CASGLLGSNTGELFF; DNA: TGTGCCAGCGGTCTTTTGGGCTCGAACACCGGGGAGCTGTTTTTT
size: .; V: TRBV7-3; J: TRBJ2-1; D: TRBD2; CDR3: CASSSRPGGYNEQFF; DNA: TGTGCCAGCAGCTCCCGACCGGGGGGGTACAATGAGCAGTTCTTC
size: .; V: TRBV10-3; J: TRBJ2-2; D: TRBD1; CDR3: CAISRTGGMGTNTGELFF; DNA: TGTGCCATCAGTAGGACAGGGGGAATGGGCACGAACACCGGGGAGCTGTTTTTT
size: many; V: TRBV2; J: TRBJ1-2; D: TRBD1; CDR3: CASSGDRGLVYGYTF; DNA: TGTGCCAGCAGCGGGGACAGGGGGCTTGTCTATGGCTACACCTTC
size: few; V: TRBV5-1; J: TRBJ1-1; D: TRBD1; CDR3: CASSLEYTLGTGEYTFF; DNA: TGCGCCAGCAGCTTGGAATATACCCTCGGGACAGGGGAGTATACTTTCTTT
size: .; V: TRBV7-8; J: TRBJ2-3; D: TRBD2; CDR3: CASSPLSGRVTDTQYF; DNA: TGTGCCAGCAGCCCCCTCAGCGGGAGGGTCACAGATACGCAGTATTTT
size: .; V: TRBV7-7; J: TRBJ2-3; D: .; CDR3: CASSFDRSTDTQYF; DNA: TGTGCTAGCAGCTTCGACAGAAGCACAGATACGCAGTATTTT
size: .; V: TRBV6-5; J: TRBJ1-2; D: .; CDR3: CASRLGAFAYGYTF; DNA: TGTGCCAGCAGGCTGGGGGCGTTTGCCTATGGCTACACCTTC
size: .; V: TRBV2; J: TRBJ2-1; D: TRBD1; CDR3: CASSRTGGGEQFF; DNA: TGTGCCAGCAGCCGGACAGGGGGAGGAGAGCAGTTCTTC
size: .; V: TRBV5-1; J: TRBJ2-3; D: TRBD2; CDR3: CASSLTPSGSTDTQYF; DNA: TGCGCCAGCAGCCTTACCCCTAGCGGCAGCACAGATACGCAGTATTTT
size: .; V: TRBV11-2; J: TRBJ2-7; D: .; CDR3: CASSLGLDYEQYF; DNA: TGTGCCAGCAGCTTAGGGCTCGACTACGAGCAGTACTTC
size: .; V: TRBV6-1; J: TRBJ2-1; D: TRBD1; CDR3: CASIWDRRNNEQFF; DNA: TGTGCCAGCATTTGGGACAGGAGAAACAATGAGCAGTTCTTC
size: .; V: TRBV7-9; J: TRBJ2-6; D: .; CDR3: CASSLLLYHTKSGQRPDF; DNA: TGTGCCAGCAGCCTCCTGCTATACCATACAAAGTCGGGCCAACGTCCTGACTTC
size: .; V: TRBV2; J: TRBJ1-1; D: .; CDR3: CASSKDKNTEAFF; DNA: TGTGCCAGCAGTAAGGACAAGAACACTGAAGCTTTCTTT
size: .; V: TRBV5-6; J: TRBJ1-2; D: .; CDR3: CASNTWTAGYTF; DNA: TGTGCCAGCAACACCTGGACAGCAGGCTACACCTTC
size: .; V: TRBV5-1; J: TRBJ1-6; D: .; CDR3: CASSFLGNTGGSPLHF; DNA: TGCGCCAGCAGCTTCCTAGGGAATACGGGTGGCTCACCCCTCCACTTT